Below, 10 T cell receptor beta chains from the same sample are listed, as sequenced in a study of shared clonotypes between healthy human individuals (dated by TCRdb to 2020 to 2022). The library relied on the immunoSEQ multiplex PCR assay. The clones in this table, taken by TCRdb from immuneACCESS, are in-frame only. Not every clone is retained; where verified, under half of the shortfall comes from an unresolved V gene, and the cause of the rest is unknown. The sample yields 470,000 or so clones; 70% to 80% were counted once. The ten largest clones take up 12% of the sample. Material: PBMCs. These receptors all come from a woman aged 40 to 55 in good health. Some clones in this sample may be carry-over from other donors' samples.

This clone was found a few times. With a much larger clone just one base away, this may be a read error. The CDR3 nucleotides read TGTGCCTGGAGTGTAATTCCCGGCAGGAAGATCCAGTACTTC. Translating gives CAWSVIPGRKIQYF. The V gene is TRBV30, the J gene TRBJ2-5; D remains ambiguous. This CDR3 contains 14 residues. Per the germline V gene, CDR1 is GTSNPN and CDR2 is SVGIG (reference sequence). The V end was cut by 0 bases, the J end by 10 bases, with 18 bases between.

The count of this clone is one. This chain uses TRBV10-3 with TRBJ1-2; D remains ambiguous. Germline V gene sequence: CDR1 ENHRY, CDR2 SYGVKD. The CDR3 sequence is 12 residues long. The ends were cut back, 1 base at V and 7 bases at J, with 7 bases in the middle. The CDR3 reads CAISEYEVGYTF. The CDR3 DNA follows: TGTGCCATCAGTGAGTATGAGGTTGGCTACACCTTC.

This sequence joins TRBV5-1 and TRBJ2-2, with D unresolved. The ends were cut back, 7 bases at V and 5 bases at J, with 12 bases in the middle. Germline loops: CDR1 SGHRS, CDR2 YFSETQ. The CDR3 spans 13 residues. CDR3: CASRPDGTGELFF. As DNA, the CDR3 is TGCGCCAGCCGACCCGACGGGACCGGGGAGCTGTTTTTT.

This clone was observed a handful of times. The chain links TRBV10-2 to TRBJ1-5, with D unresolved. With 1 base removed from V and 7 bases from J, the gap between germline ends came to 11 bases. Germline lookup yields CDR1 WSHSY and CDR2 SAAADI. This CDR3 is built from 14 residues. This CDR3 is CASSEFGTGQPQHF. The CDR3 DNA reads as TGCGCCAGCAGTGAGTTCGGAACGGGGCAGCCCCAGCATTTT.

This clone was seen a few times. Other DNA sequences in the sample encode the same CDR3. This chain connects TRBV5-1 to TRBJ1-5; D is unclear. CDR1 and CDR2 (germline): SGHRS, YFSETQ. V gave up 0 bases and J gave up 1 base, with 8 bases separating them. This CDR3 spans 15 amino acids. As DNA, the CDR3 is TGCGCCAGCAGCTTGGGAGTAGGGAGCAATCAGCCCCAGCATTTT. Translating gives CASSLGVGSNQPQHF.

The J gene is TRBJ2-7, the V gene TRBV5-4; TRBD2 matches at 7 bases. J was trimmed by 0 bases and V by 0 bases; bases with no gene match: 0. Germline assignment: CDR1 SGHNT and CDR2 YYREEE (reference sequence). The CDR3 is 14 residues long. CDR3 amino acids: CASSLGTSSYEQYF. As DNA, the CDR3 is TGTGCCAGCAGCTTGGGGACTAGCTCCTACGAGCAGTACTTC.

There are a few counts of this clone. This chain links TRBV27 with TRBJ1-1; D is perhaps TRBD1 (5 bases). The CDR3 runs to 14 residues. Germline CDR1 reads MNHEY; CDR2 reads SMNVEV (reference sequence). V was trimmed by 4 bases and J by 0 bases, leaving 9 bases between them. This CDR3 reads CASSSGAMNTEAFF. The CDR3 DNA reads TGTGCCAGCAGTTCCGGGGCTATGAACACTGAAGCTTTCTTT.

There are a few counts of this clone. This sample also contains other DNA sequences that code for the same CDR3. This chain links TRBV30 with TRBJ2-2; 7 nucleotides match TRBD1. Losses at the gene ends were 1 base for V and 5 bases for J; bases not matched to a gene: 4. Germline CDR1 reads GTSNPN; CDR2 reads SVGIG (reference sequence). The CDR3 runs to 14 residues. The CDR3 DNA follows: TGTGCCTGGAGTGCTCAGGGGGTGACCGGGGAGCTGTTTTTT. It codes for CAWSAQGVTGELFF.

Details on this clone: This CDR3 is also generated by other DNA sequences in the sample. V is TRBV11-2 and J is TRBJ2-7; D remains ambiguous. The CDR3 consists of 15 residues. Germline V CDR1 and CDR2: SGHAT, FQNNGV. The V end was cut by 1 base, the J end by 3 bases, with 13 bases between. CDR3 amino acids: CASSLGPSGIYEQYF. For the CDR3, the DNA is TGTGCCAGCAGCTTAGGGCCTTCTGGAATCTACGAGCAGTACTTC.

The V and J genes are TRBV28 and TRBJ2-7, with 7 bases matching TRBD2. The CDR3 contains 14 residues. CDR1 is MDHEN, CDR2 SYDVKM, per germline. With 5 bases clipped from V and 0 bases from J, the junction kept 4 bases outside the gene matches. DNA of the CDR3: TGTGCCAGCAGTACTAGCGAGAGCTCCTACGAGCAGTACTTC. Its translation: CASSTSESSYEQYF.